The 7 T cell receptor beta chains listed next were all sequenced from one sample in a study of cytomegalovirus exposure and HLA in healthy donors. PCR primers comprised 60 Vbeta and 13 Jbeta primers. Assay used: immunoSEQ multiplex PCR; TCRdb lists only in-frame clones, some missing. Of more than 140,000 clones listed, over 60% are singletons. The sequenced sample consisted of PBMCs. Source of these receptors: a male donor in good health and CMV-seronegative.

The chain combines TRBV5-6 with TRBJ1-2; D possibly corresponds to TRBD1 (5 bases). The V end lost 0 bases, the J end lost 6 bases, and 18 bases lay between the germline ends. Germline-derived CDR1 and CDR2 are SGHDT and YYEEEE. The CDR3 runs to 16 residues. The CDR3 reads CASSLEGGGDFNGYTF. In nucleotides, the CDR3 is TGTGCCAGCAGCTTGGAAGGTGGGGGGGATTTCAATGGCTACACCTTC. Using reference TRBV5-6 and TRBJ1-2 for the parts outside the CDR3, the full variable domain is DAGVTQSPTHLIKTRGQQVTLRCSPKSGHDTVSWYQQALGQGPQFIFQYYEEEERQRGNFPDRFSGHQFPNYSSELNVNALLLGDSALYLCASSLEGGGDFNGYTFGSGTRLTVV.

CDR3 sequence (DNA): TGTGCCAGCAGTGCCGAGACAGAGACAGCCCAGCATTTT. Translating gives CASSAETETAQHF. The chain recombines TRBV6-4 with TRBJ1-5; D possibly corresponds to TRBD1 (5 bases). V gave up 4 bases and J gave up 11 bases, with 15 bases separating them. The germline gives CDR1 MRHNA, CDR2 SNTAGT. The CDR3 extends over 13 amino acids.

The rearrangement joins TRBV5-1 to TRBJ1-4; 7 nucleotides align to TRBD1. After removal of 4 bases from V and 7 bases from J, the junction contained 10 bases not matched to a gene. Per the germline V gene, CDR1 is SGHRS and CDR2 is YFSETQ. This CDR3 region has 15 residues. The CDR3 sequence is CASSQPDRDFEKLFF. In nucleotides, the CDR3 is TGCGCCAGCAGCCAACCCGACAGGGATTTTGAAAAACTGTTTTTT.

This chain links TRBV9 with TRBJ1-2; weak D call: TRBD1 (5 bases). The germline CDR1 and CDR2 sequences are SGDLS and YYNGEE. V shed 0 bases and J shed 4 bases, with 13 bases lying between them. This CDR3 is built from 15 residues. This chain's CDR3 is CASSVEWQGLYGYTF. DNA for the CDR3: TGTGCCAGCAGCGTAGAATGGCAGGGCCTCTATGGCTACACCTTC.

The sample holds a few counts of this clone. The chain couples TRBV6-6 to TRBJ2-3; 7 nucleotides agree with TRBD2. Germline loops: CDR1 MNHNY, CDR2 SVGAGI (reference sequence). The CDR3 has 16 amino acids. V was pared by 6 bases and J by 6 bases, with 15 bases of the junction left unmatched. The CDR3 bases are TGTGCCAGCAGGGAGTATCAGCGGGGTGAGGGGGATACGCAGTATTTT. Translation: CASREYQRGEGDTQYF.

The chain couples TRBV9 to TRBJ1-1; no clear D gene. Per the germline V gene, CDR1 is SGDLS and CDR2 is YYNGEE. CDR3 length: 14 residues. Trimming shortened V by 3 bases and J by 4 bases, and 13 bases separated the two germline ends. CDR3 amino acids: CASSARAGGTEAFF. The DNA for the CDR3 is TGTGCCAGCAGCGCGAGGGCAGGAGGCACTGAAGCTTTCTTT.

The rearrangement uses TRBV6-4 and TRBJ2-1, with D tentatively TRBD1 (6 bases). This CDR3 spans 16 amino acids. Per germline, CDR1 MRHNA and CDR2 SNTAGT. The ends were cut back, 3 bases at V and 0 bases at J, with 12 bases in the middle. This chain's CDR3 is CASSEWGLSSYNEQFF. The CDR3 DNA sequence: TGTGCCAGCAGTGAATGGGGGCTAAGCTCCTACAATGAGCAGTTCTTC.